This paragraph reports one T cell receptor beta chain. These data come from a study of blood T cell repertoires in COVID-19. The germline CDR1 and CDR2 sequences are SGHNT and YENEEA. The CDR3 covers 16 residues. Trimming shortened V by 2 bases and J by 1 base, and 11 bases separated the two germline ends. As processed by the authors: Reference gene primer amplification gave nucleated cell count estimates. Assay: immunoSEQ multiplex PCR; the TCRdb copy retains only in-frame clones and omits some. The DNA gave D and trimming, while V, J and clone size come from that table. The sample contains some 100,000 clones, around 87% of which appear only once.

The clonotype comes from a woman under 40 with acute or convalescent COVID-19. Sequenced sample: peripheral blood. J is TRBJ2-2 and V is TRBV11-3; D ambiguous. In DNA, the CDR3 is TGTGCCAGCAGCTTATCTTTACCAGGGAACACCGGGGAGCTGTTTTTT. Protein sequence: CASSLSLPGNTGELFF. Full variable domain (missing parts from reference TRBV11-3 and TRBJ2-2): EAGVVQSPRYKIIEKKQPVAFWCNPISGHNTLYWYLQNLGQGPELLIRYENEEAVDDSQLPKDRFSAERLKGVDSTLKIQPAELGDSAVYLCASSLSLPGNTGELFFGEGSRLTVL.